A single sample gave rise to the 10 T cell receptor beta chains below, sequenced in a study of cytomegalovirus exposure and HLA in healthy donors. Both 60 Vbeta primers and 13 Jbeta primers went into the PCR. The protocol was immunoSEQ multiplex PCR, while the TCRdb copy is restricted to in-frame clones and leaves out a portion. The sample has under 150,000 clones, approximately 71% seen once. The sample comprised PBMCs. These TCRs come from a woman between 55 and 75 years old in good health and CMV-seronegative.

This clone was found once. The chain links TRBV7-8 to TRBJ1-4, with TRBD1 as a possible D gene (6 bases). Germline V gene sequence: CDR1 SGHVS, CDR2 FQNEAQ. The CDR3 is 16 residues long. The V gene lost 5 bases and the J gene lost 8 bases, with 21 bases spanning the gap. CDR3 bases: TGTGCCAGCAGCCCTAACCAGGGAGGGGGAGGGGAAAAACTGTTTTTT. Its protein is CASSPNQGGGGEKLFF.

The V gene is TRBV19, the J gene TRBJ2-3; 9 bases are shared with TRBD2. Germline assignment: CDR1 LNHDA and CDR2 SQIVND (reference sequence). The CDR3 consists of 16 residues. Trimming removed 0 bases from V and 3 bases from J; junction bases left unmatched: 4. For the CDR3, the DNA is TGTGCCAGTAGTATAGATAGGCTAGCGGGGACAGATACGCAGTATTTT. Protein product: CASSIDRLAGTDTQYF.

The V gene is TRBV4-1, the J gene TRBJ2-1, with 12 bases that match TRBD2. CDR3 length: 18 residues. Germline CDR1 is MGHRA and CDR2 is YSYEKL. Trimming cost V 2 bases and J 0 bases; bases outside gene matches: 5. The CDR3 coding sequence is TGCGCCAGCAGCCAACAAGGACTAGCGGGGAGCTCCTACAATGAGCAGTTCTTC. It yields the protein CASSQQGLAGSSYNEQFF.

V usage is TRBV5-1 and J usage is TRBJ2-5, with TRBD2 matching over 8 bases. The CDR3 extends over 15 amino acids. V lost 3 bases to trimming and J lost 2 bases; unmatched junction nucleotides: 6. Germline V gives CDR1 SGHRS, CDR2 YFSETQ. CDR3 protein: CASSSDRGGQETQYF. As DNA, the CDR3 is TGCGCCAGCAGCTCCGACCGGGGGGGACAAGAGACCCAGTACTTC.

The CDR3 here is CASSEGTGSYEQYF. The CDR3 DNA reads as TGTGCCAGCTCAGAAGGGACAGGATCCTACGAGCAGTACTTC. V and J are TRBV27 and TRBJ2-5; 8 bases are shared with TRBD1. The better agreement between TRBJ2-7 and the DNA end casts doubt on the J call. This CDR3 region has 14 residues. Germline lookup yields CDR1 MNHEY and CDR2 SMNVEV (reference sequence).

J is TRBJ2-3 and V is TRBV4-1, with 7 bases aligning to TRBD2. V gave up 0 bases and J gave up 2 bases; unmatched junction bases: 8. Germline CDR1 MGHRA, CDR2 YSYEKL. The CDR3 spans 17 residues. CDR3 sequence: CASSQDFGGGNTDTQYF. CDR3 DNA: TGCGCCAGCAGCCAAGATTTTGGGGGAGGGAACACAGATACGCAGTATTTT.

The rearrangement links TRBV28 to TRBJ1-5, with D tentatively TRBD1 (6 bases). Germline CDR1 and CDR2: MDHEN and SYDVKM. This CDR3 is 15 amino acids long. V gave up 7 bases and J gave up 3 bases, with 16 bases separating them. The CDR3 DNA reads TGTGCCAGCACCTCGACCAGGGGAGCCAATCAGCCCCAGCATTTT. Its translation: CASTSTRGANQPQHF.

V and J are TRBV7-6 and TRBJ1-4, with TRBD1 matching over 7 bases. V lost 3 bases and J lost 5; bases outside the gene matches: 6. Germline V lookup: CDR1 SGHVS, CDR2 FNYEAQ. This CDR3 has 15 residues. The chain's CDR3 is CASSFSTGPNEKLFF. In DNA, the CDR3 is TGTGCCAGCAGCTTCTCGACAGGGCCGAATGAAAAACTGTTTTTT.

The CDR3 spells CASSAQGANYGYTF. In DNA, the CDR3 is TGTGCCAGCAGTGCTCAGGGGGCTAACTATGGCTACACCTTC. The V and J genes are TRBV6-1 and TRBJ1-2, with 7 bases identical to TRBD1. The CDR3 has 14 residues. CDR1 and CDR2 from the germline V gene are MNHNS and SASEGT. With V trimmed by 4 bases and J by 0 bases, 2 bases remained unmatched.

This chain connects TRBV5-4 to TRBJ2-5; 8 positions match TRBD2. CDR3 length: 17 residues. CDR1 SGHNT and CDR2 YYREEE come from the germline V gene (reference sequence). J was trimmed by 6 bases and V by 4 bases; bases with no gene match: 17. CDR3: CASSPTSTRGGPKTQYF. In DNA, the CDR3 is TGTGCCAGCAGCCCGACCAGCACCCGGGGGGGCCCGAAGACCCAGTACTTC. The full variable domain, completed using reference TRBV5-4 and TRBJ2-5, is ETGVTQSPTHLIKTRGQQVTLRCSSQSGHNTVSWYQQALGQGPQFIFQYYREEENGRGNFPPRFSGLQFPNYSSELNVNALELDDSALYLCASSPTSTRGGPKTQYFGPGTRLLVL.